Shown below are 19 T cell receptor beta chains from a single sample sequenced in a study of T cells after yellow fever vaccination. In TCRdb, the 5' RACE reads were re-called with MiXCR into one record per CDR3 protein. The data contain 400,000 to 650,000 distinct CDR3 sequences, 20% to 25% of them seen just once; the ten biggest clones take up about a sixth. This sample comprised PBMCs, obtained around 3 weeks after the first yellow fever vaccination. The receptors stem from a man between 18 and 35 years old who received the YFV17D yellow fever vaccine.

This chain connects TRBV15 to TRBJ2-1; a weak D match, TRBD1 (6 bases). Germline CDR1 and CDR2: LNHNV and YYDKDF (reference sequence). Trimming removed 1 base from V and 7 bases from J, with 8 bases in between. The CDR3 covers 13 residues. The DNA of the CDR3 is TGTGCCACCAGCAGAGCTAGGGGGAATGAGCAGTTCTTC. Translating gives CATSRARGNEQFF.

This clonotype was counted a few times. This rearrangement joins TRBV11-2 to TRBJ2-2; D remains unclear. CDR3 length: 15 residues. The ends were cut back, 7 bases at V and 6 bases at J, with 18 bases in the middle. CDR1 is SGHAT, CDR2 FQNNGV, per germline. The chain's CDR3 is CASTSTKQPAGELFF. In nucleotides, the CDR3 is TGTGCCAGCACCTCGACGAAGCAGCCCGCCGGGGAGCTGTTTTTT.

This clonotype was found a few times. This chain uses TRBV15 with TRBJ1-3; a possible D gene is TRBD1 (6 bases). The CDR3 extends over 14 amino acids. Trimming pared 0 bases from V and 5 bases from J, leaving 8 bases between. Per the germline V gene, CDR1 is LNHNV and CDR2 is YYDKDF (reference sequence). CDR3 region: CATSRDRDRNTIYF. Here the CDR3 DNA reads TGTGCCACCAGCAGAGATCGGGACAGAAACACCATATATTTT.

This clonotype appeared a few times. The CDR3 region has the DNA TGTGCCAGCAGCTCGAGACTAGCGGGGGAGCTGGCCTACGAGCAGTACTTC. Translated, it gives CASSSRLAGELAYEQYF. The V gene is TRBV11-2, the J gene TRBJ2-7; 12 bases line up with TRBD2. CDR3 length: 17 amino acids. CDR1 and CDR2 from the germline V gene are SGHAT and FQNNGV. J lost 2 bases, V lost 4 bases, and 9 bases had no gene match. The full variable domain, rest sourced from reference TRBV11-2 and TRBJ2-7, is EAGVAQSPRYKIIEKRQSVAFWCNPISGHATLYWYQQILGQGPKLLIQFQNNGVVDDSQLPKDRFSAERLKGVDSTLKIQPAKLEDSAVYLCASSSRLAGELAYEQYFGPGTRLTVT.

The chain links TRBV11-1 to TRBJ2-7; D uncertain. The V and J ends lost 1 base and 1 base respectively, with 17 bases between them. Germline lookup yields CDR1 SGHAT and CDR2 FQDESV (reference sequence). The CDR3 sequence is 17 residues long. The DNA for the CDR3 is TGTGCCAGCAGCTTAGTGGGATTGGCAGGAATGTCCTACGAGCAGTACTTC. Translating gives CASSLVGLAGMSYEQYF.

The V and J genes are TRBV4-3 and TRBJ2-5; no clear D. The germline CDR1 and CDR2 sequences are LGHNA and YSLEER. CDR3 length equals 15 residues. V shed 0 bases and J shed 8 bases, with 16 bases lying between them. The chain's CDR3 is CASSQEATAQSTQYF. Here the CDR3 DNA reads TGCGCCAGCAGCCAAGAGGCAACAGCCCAGAGTACCCAGTACTTC.

The chain combines TRBV6-1 with TRBJ2-5, with TRBD2 matching over 13 bases. From germline, CDR1 is MNHNS and CDR2 SASEGT. CDR3 length equals 17 residues. V shed 6 bases and J 2 bases; nucleotides not matched to a gene: 9. The CDR3 sequence is CASSRRLAGGRQETQYF. The DNA for the CDR3 is TGTGCCAGCAGCCGAAGACTAGCGGGGGGTCGGCAAGAGACCCAGTACTTC.

The V gene is TRBV7-6, the J gene TRBJ2-7, with D tentatively TRBD2 (7 bases). The CDR3 spans 16 residues. Germline assignment: CDR1 SGHVS and CDR2 FNYEAQ. With 0 bases removed from V and 1 base from J, the gap between germline ends came to 13 bases. The CDR3 loop reads CASSLATRGASYEQYF. Here the CDR3 DNA reads TGTGCCAGCAGCTTAGCTACCCGGGGGGCTTCCTACGAGCAGTACTTC.

As DNA, the CDR3 is TGTGCCAGCAGCCCCACGCGACTAGCAGGAGATACGCAGTATTTT. Encoded protein: CASSPTRLAGDTQYF. This chain connects TRBV7-2 to TRBJ2-3, with TRBD2 identical over 7 bases. This CDR3 spans 15 amino acids. Germline assignment: CDR1 SGHTA and CDR2 FQGNSA. V lost 5 bases, J lost 5 bases, and 10 bases stayed unmatched.

J is TRBJ2-7 and V is TRBV7-2; D gene uncertain. Germline CDR1 SGHTA, CDR2 FQGNSA. This CDR3 is 13 amino acids long. Trimming removed 7 bases from V and 2 bases from J, with 12 bases in between. The CDR3 DNA follows: TGTGCCAGCACCTCCTGGCAGACCTACGAGCAGTACTTC. It codes for CASTSWQTYEQYF. The complete variable domain, with remaining parts taken from reference TRBV7-2 and TRBJ2-7, reads GAGVSQSPSNKVTEKGKDVELRCDPISGHTALYWYRQSLGQGLEFLIYFQGNSAPDKSGLPSDRFSAERTGGSVSTLTIQRTQQEDSAVYLCASTSWQTYEQYFGPGTRLTVT.

This clonotype came up a few times. This chain joins TRBV4-1 and TRBJ2-1, with a weak D call TRBD2 (7 bases). V lost 4 bases, J lost 8 bases, and 15 bases lay in between. The CDR3 covers 14 residues. Germline CDR1 MGHRA, CDR2 YSYEKL. DNA for the CDR3: TGCGCCAGCAGCCCTCGCGGCGGGGGCTATGAGCAGTTCTTC. It encodes CASSPRGGGYEQFF.

A few counts support this clonotype. J is TRBJ2-3 and V is TRBV7-2; 11 bases are shared with TRBD2. This CDR3 spans 17 amino acids. CDR1 is SGHTA and CDR2 is FQGNSA in the germline V gene. J was trimmed by 5 bases and V by 2 bases; bases with no gene match: 9. CDR3 residues: CASSLSFSGGAKDTQYF. The CDR3 DNA sequence: TGTGCCAGCAGCTTATCGTTTAGCGGGGGGGCTAAAGATACGCAGTATTTT.

In its sample, this clonotype was seen a few times. The chain couples TRBV12-3 or TRBV12-4 to TRBJ2-7, with TRBD1 matching over 9 bases. V was clipped by 4 bases and J by 6 bases; unmatched bases: 4. The CDR3 is 13 amino acids. The CDR3 here is CASSSDRGLEQYF. CDR3 coding DNA: TGTGCCAGCAGTTCGGACAGGGGCCTCGAGCAGTACTTC.

This clonotype has a handful of counts. J is TRBJ1-5 and V is TRBV6-2 or TRBV6-3, with a tentative D call TRBD1 (5 bases). CDR3 length: 14 amino acids. Per the germline V gene, CDR1 is MNHEY and CDR2 is SVGEGT. V was pared by 1 base and J by 1 base, with 5 bases between. CDR3 in amino acids: CASSYWGSNQPQHF. The CDR3 nucleotides are TGTGCCAGCAGTTACTGGGGGAGCAATCAGCCCCAGCATTTT.

Only a few counts were recorded for this clonotype. The J gene is TRBJ2-3, the V gene TRBV5-1; TRBD2 is a possible D gene (5 bases). This CDR3 is 12 amino acids long. Per germline, CDR1 SGHRS and CDR2 YFSETQ. Deletions cut 2 bases from V and 4 bases from J, with 5 bases between. The CDR3 loop is CASSFGADTQYF. CDR3 nucleotide sequence: TGCGCCAGCAGCTTCGGGGCAGATACGCAGTATTTT.

J is TRBJ2-1 and V is TRBV2; D uncertain. The CDR3 consists of 11 residues. Germline V gives CDR1 SNHLY, CDR2 FYNNEI. Between the trimmed V and J ends, which lost 7 bases and 5 bases, there was a span of 6 bases. The CDR3: CASKGNNEQFF. CDR3 nucleotide sequence: TGTGCCAGCAAGGGTAACAATGAGCAGTTCTTC.

In this sample, this clonotype turned up a few times. The chain recombines TRBV6-2 or TRBV6-3 with TRBJ1-5, with a weak D call TRBD1 (5 bases). Trimming cost V 5 bases and J 7 bases, with 18 bases left between them. Germline lookup yields CDR1 MNHEY and CDR2 SVGEGT. The CDR3 has 15 amino acids. Here the CDR3 DNA reads TGTGCCAGCAGTCCCCGTCCGGGGGACGGGCAGCCCCAGCATTTT. Its translation is CASSPRPGDGQPQHF.

This clonotype has just a few counts. The genes are TRBV6-2 or TRBV6-3 and TRBJ2-4; TRBD1 matches at 7 bases. CDR3 length equals 19 residues. V gave up 7 bases and J gave up 0 bases; unmatched junction bases: 18. CDR1 is MNHEY, CDR2 SVGEGT, per germline. The CDR3 nucleotides are TGTGCCAGCACCCTCCCTAGGGGGCCTAGCCCTCTAGCCAAAAACATTCAGTACTTC. This gives the protein CASTLPRGPSPLAKNIQYF.

This chain connects TRBV18 to TRBJ1-2; 8 bases are a match to TRBD1. CDR1 KGHSH and CDR2 LQKENI come from the germline V gene. This CDR3 contains 16 residues. The trim removed 6 bases at V and 6 bases at J, leaving 15 bases unmatched. In DNA, the CDR3 is TGTGCCAGCTCCCGGCAGAGTGGACAGGGACGTGATGGCTACACCTTC. Protein: CASSRQSGQGRDGYTF.